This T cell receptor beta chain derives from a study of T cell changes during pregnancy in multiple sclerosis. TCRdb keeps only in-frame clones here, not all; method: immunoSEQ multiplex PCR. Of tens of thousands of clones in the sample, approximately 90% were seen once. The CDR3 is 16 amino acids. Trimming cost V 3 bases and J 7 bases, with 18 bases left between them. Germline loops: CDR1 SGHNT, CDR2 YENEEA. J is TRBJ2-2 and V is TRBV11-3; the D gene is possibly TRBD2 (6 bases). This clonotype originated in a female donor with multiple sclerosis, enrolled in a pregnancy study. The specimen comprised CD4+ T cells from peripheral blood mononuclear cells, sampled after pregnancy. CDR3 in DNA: TGTGCCAGCAGCTTTTCACGGCACCGGGGAGGCGGGGAGCTGTTTTTT. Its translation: CASSFSRHRGGGELFF.